This T cell receptor beta chain was sequenced for a study of cytomegalovirus exposure and HLA in healthy donors. Overall study: The 650 to 850 first-cohort repertoires and the approximately 110 validation repertoires shared the same platform, a later analysis reported.

Findings and caveats of the study: Subsequent analysis revealed that first-cohort TCR clusters tended to co-occur in the 120 or so validation repertoires. 164 TCR beta chains were listed as cytomegalovirus-associated.

The CDR3 has 17 amino acids. TCRdb's table, derived via immunoSEQ multiplex PCR, lists solely in-frame clones and lacks some. The sample yields around 130,000 clones, 89% seen once. Regarding this clone: No antigen is known for it.

This clonotype was sampled from a man in his thirties or forties in good health and CMV-seronegative. The specimen sequenced was PBMCs. The chain recombines TRBV12-1 with TRBJ2-2; TRBD2, the table's D call, was not compared with the DNA. TRBV12-1 is a recognized pseudogene. The CDR3 DNA reads TGTGCCAGCAGCCGCCCGTGGACTAGCGGGGGTCCCCGGGAGCTGTTTTTT. It encodes CASSRPWTSGGPRELFF.